This note documents a single T cell receptor (beta chain) sequence. Its antigen is as yet unknown. These data are taken from a study of beta chain features in type 1 diabetes. The study, taken as a whole, reports: Within each of all four CD4+ subsets, Type 1 diabetes patients had TCRB CDR3s that were moderately but significantly shorter.

Germline trimming cut 5 bases from V and 0 bases from J; bases unmatched to any gene: 15. The CDR3 covers 19 residues. From germline, CDR1 is SEHNR and CDR2 FQNEAQ (reference sequence). TCRB transcripts that were expressed got sequenced, as all of the isolated RNA had been reverse transcribed. Assay used: immunoSEQ multiplex PCR; TCRdb lists only in-frame clones, some missing. The sample holds nearly 700,000 clones, around 15% seen once. The chain is built from TRBV7-9 and TRBJ2-1, with 8 bases fitting TRBD1. This TCR was recovered from a man younger than 35 with type 1 diabetes. Material: naive CD4+ T cells from blood. The CDR3 DNA reads as TGTGCCAGCAGCCCCCCGACAGGGGTTGGGGGCAGCTCCTACAATGAGCAGTTCTTC. The encoded protein is CASSPPTGVGGSSYNEQFF. The variable domain in full, completed from reference TRBV7-9 and TRBJ2-1, reads DTGVSQNPRHKITKRGQNVTFRCDPISEHNRLYWYRQTLGQGPEFLTYFQNEAQLEKSRLLSDRFSAERPKGSFSTLEIQRTEQGDSAMYLCASSPPTGVGGSSYNEQFFGPGTRLTVL.